This TCR beta chain appears in the sequencing data of a study of early T cells in non-severe SARS-CoV-2 infection. The wider study: Chains stayed unpaired after sequencing of bulk RNA from unsorted whole blood. Study conclusions and caveats: VDJdb matching favored anti-spike CD8 responses, missing private and CD4 specificities.

This CDR3 has 16 residues. Germline V gives CDR1 SGHAT, CDR2 FQNNGV. V lost 8 bases and J 9 bases, leaving 23 bases between the germline ends. Regarding this clonotype: Its cognate antigen is unknown.

Individually, cDNA molecules had unique molecular identifiers attached to them. Using its own MiXCR run on the 5' RACE reads, TCRdb lists one record per CDR3 protein. The sample has 75,000 to 80,000 distinct CDR3 sequences, roughly a sixth seen once. The receptor's source is an adult who was a healthcare worker with PCR-confirmed SARS-CoV-2 infection or an uninfected control (not recorded which). Source material: whole blood. The genes are TRBV11-2 and TRBJ1-6; D is perhaps TRBD1 (5 bases). As DNA, the CDR3 is TGTGCCAGCGAACCCAGTAGGGGTAAGGGAAGTTCACCCCTCCACTTT. As protein: CASEPSRGKGSSPLHF.